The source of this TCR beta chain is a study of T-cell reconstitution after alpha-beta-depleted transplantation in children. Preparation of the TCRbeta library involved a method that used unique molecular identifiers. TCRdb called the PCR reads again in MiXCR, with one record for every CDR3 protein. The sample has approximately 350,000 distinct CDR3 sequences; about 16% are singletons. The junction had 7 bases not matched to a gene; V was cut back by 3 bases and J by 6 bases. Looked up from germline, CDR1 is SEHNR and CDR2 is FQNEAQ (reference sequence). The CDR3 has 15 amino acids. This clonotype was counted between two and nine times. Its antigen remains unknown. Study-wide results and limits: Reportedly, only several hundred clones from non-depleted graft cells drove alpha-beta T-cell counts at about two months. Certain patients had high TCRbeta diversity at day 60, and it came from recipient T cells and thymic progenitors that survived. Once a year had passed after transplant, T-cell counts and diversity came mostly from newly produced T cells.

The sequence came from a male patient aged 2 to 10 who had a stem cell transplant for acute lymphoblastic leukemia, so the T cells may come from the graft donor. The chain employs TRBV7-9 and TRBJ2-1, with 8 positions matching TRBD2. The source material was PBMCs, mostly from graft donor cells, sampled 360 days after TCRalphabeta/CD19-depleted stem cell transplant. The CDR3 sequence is CASSFPGTRVNEQFF. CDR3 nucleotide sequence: TGTGCCAGCAGCTTCCCCGGGACTAGAGTCAATGAGCAGTTCTTC.